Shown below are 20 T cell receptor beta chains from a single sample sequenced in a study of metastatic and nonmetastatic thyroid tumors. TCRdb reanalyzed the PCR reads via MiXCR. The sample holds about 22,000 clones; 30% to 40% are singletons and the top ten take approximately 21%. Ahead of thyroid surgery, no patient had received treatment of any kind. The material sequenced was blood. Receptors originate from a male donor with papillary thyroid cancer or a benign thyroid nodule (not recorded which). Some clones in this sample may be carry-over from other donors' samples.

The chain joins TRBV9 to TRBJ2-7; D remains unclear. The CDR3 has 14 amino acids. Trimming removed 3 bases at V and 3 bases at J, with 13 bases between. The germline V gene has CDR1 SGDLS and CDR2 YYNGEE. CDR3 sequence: CASSENPEVYEQYF. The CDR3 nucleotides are TGTGCCAGCAGCGAGAACCCCGAGGTCTACGAGCAGTACTTC. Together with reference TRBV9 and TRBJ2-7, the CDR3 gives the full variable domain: DSGVTQTPKHLITATGQRVTLRCSPRSGDLSVYWYQQSLDQGLQFLIQYYNGEERAKGNILERFSAQQFPDLHSELNLSSLELGDSALYFCASSENPEVYEQYFGPGTRLTVT.

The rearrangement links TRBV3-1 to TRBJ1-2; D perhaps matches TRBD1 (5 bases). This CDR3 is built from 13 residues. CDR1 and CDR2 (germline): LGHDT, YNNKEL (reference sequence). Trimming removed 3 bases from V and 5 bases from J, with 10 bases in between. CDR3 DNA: TGTGCCAGCAGCCAGGAAGACAGATATGGCTACACCTTC. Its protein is CASSQEDRYGYTF.

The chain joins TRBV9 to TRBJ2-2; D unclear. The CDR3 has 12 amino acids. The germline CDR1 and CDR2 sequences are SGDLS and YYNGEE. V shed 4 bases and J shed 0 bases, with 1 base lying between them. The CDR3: CASSPNTGELFF. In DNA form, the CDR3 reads TGTGCCAGCAGCCCGAACACCGGGGAGCTGTTTTTT.

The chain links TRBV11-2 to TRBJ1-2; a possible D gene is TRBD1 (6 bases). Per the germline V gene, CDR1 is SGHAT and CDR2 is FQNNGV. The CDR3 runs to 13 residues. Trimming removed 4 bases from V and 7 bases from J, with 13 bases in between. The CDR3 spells CASSSPTGLGYTF. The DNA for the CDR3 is TGTGCCAGCAGCTCCCCCACAGGGCTTGGCTACACCTTC.

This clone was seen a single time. CDR3 nucleotides: TGCGCCAGCAGCCAAGGCGACAGGACCTACGAGCAGTACTTC. Amino acid sequence: CASSQGDRTYEQYF. The chain has TRBV4-1 and TRBJ2-7; perhaps TRBD1 as D (6 bases). This CDR3 is 14 amino acids long. The germline V and J ends were trimmed by 1 base and 2 bases, with 9 bases remaining between them. Per germline, CDR1 MGHRA and CDR2 YSYEKL.

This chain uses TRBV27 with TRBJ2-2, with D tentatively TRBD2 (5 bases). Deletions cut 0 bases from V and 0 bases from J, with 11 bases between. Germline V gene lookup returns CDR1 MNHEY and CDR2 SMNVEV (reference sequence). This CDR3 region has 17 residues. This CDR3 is CASSLSEGSTNTGELFF. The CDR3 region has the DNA TGTGCCAGCAGTTTATCGGAAGGGAGCACGAACACCGGGGAGCTGTTTTTT.

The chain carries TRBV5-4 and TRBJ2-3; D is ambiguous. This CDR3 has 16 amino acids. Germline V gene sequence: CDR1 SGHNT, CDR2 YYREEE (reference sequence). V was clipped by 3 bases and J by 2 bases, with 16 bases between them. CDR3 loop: CASSSHPPPLTDTQYF. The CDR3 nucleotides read TGTGCCAGCAGCTCCCACCCTCCCCCCCTCACAGATACGCAGTATTTT.

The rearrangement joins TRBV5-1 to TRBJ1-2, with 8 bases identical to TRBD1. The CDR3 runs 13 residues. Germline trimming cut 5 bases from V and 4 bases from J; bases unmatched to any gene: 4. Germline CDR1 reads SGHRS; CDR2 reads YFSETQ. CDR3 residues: CASRVDRGYGYTF. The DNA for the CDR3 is TGCGCCAGCAGAGTAGACAGGGGCTATGGCTACACCTTC.

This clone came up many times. The CDR3 DNA reads as TGCAGTGCTAGACCTATAGACAGGCTCAATCAGCCCCAGCATTTT. Translating it yields CSARPIDRLNQPQHF. This chain links TRBV20-1 with TRBJ1-5; TRBD1 is a possible D gene (6 bases). Trimming pared 2 bases from V and 3 bases from J, leaving 14 bases between. The CDR3 runs 15 residues. Germline V gene lookup returns CDR1 DFQATT and CDR2 SNEGSKA (reference sequence).

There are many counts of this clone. The CDR3 reads CASSERDRSNEKLFF. CDR3 coding DNA: TGTGCCAGCAGTGAACGAGACAGGAGTAATGAAAAACTGTTTTTT. The chain combines TRBV6-1 with TRBJ1-4; a possible D gene is TRBD1 (6 bases). This CDR3 has 15 residues. V was cut by 2 bases and J by 4 bases, with 11 bases left in between. CDR1 and CDR2 (germline): MNHNS, SASEGT.

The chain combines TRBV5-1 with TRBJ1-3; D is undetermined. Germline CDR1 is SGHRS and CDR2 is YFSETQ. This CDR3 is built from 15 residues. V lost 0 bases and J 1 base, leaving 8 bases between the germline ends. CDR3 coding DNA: TGCGCCAGCAGCTTGGGGGCACAATCTGGAAACACCATATATTTT. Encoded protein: CASSLGAQSGNTIYF.

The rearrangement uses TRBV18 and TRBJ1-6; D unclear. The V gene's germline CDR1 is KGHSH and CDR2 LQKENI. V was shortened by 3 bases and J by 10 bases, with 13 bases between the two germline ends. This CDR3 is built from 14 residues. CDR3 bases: TGTGCCAGCTCACCGGTGAAAATCGGGTCACCCCTCCACTTT. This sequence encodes CASSPVKIGSPLHF. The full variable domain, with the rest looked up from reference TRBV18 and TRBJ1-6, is NAGVMQNPRHLVRRRGQEARLRCSPMKGHSHVYWYRQLPEEGLKFMVYLQKENIIDESGMPKERFSAEFPKEGPSILRIQQVVRGDSAAYFCASSPVKIGSPLHFGNGTRLTVT.

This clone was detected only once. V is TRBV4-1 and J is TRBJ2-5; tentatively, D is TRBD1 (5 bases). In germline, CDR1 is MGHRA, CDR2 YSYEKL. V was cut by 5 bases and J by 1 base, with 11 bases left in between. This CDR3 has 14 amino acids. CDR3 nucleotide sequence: TGCGCCAGCAGCAACCGACAGCTCCAAGAGACCCAGTACTTC. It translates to CASSNRQLQETQYF.

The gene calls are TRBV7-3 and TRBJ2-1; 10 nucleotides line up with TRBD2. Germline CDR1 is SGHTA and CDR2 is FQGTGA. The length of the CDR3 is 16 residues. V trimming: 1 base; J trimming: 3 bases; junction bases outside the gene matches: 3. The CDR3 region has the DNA TGTGCCAGCAGCTTAAGCCCTAGCGGGGGCTACAATGAGCAGTTCTTC. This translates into CASSLSPSGGYNEQFF.

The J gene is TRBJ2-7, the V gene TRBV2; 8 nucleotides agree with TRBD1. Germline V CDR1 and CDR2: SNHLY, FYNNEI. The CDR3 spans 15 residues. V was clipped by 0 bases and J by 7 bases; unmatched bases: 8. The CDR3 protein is CASSEAGQGKGEQYF. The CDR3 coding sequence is TGTGCCAGCAGTGAAGCCGGACAGGGTAAAGGGGAGCAGTACTTC.

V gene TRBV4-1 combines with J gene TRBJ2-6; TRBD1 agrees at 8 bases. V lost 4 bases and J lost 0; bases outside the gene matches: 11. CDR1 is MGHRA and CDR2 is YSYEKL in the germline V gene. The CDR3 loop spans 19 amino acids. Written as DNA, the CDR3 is TGCGCCAGCAGCCGCGACGCCGGGACAGGTAGCTCTGGGGCCAACGTCCTGACTTTC. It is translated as CASSRDAGTGSSGANVLTF.

CDR3 sequence: CASSPMDTGELFF. CDR3 DNA: TGCGCCAGCAGCCCTATGGACACCGGGGAGCTGTTTTTT. This sequence joins TRBV4-1 and TRBJ2-2; no reliable D call. Trimming cost V 4 bases and J 3 bases, with 6 bases left between them. The CDR3 consists of 13 residues. The germline gives CDR1 MGHRA, CDR2 YSYEKL.

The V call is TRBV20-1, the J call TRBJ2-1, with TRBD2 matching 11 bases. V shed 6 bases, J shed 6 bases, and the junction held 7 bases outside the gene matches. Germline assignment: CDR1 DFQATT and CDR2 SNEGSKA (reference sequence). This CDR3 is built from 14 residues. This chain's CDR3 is CSASASGGLNEQFF. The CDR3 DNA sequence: TGCAGTGCCTCGGCTAGCGGGGGGCTCAATGAGCAGTTCTTC.

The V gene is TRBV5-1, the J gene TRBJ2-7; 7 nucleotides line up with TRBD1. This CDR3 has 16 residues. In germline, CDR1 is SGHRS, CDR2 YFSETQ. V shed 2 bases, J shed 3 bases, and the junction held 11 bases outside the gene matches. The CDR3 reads CASSFLGSGQSYEQYF. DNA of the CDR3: TGCGCCAGCAGCTTCCTGGGTTCGGGACAGAGCTACGAGCAGTACTTC.

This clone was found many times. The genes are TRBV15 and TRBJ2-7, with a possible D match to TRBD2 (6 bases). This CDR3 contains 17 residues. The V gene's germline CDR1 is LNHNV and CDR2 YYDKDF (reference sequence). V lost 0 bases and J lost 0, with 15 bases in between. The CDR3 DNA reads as TGTGCCACCAGCAGAGAATCCCTCGGGAGAGACTCCTACGAGCAGTACTTC. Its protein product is CATSRESLGRDSYEQYF.